Below, one TCR beta chain is given with its context. Its antigen remains unknown. Isolated RNA was reverse transcribed into cDNA used as the sequencing template. Libraries were prepared by immunoSEQ multiplex PCR; TCRdb keeps only in-frame clonotypes and omits some of them. The data contain about 190,000 clones, 59% of them singletons. Germline V gene lookup returns CDR1 SQVTM and CDR2 ANQGSEA. V lost 0 bases, J lost 4 bases, and 18 bases lay in between. CDR3 length equals 16 residues. The entry originates in a study of CD8+ T cells in alopecia areata. Looking at the study overall: Treatment comprised oral tofacitinib, 5 to 10 mg twice daily, in treated patients. The drug, tofacitinib, lasted 6 to 18 months, followed by 6 months off drug. Study-level results: Between patients, shared TCR sequences were less clear than in mice. This was possibly due in part to HLA diversity in the patient population.

The rearrangement links TRBV29-1 to TRBJ2-5; possibly TRBD2 for D (5 bases). This specimen consisted of CD4+ T cells sorted from blood, obtained at week 0. The TCR was taken from a human donor with alopecia areata. The CDR3 DNA sequence: TGCAGCGTTGAAGATATCGGGCTAGCTCTATCAGAGACCCAGTACTTC. Translated, it gives CSVEDIGLALSETQYF.